This T cell receptor beta chain was sequenced for a study of T-cell reconstitution after alpha-beta-depleted transplantation in children. V shed 5 bases, J shed 2 bases, and the junction held 11 bases outside the gene matches. The CDR3 extends over 16 amino acids. Germline V gene lookup returns CDR1 SGHTA and CDR2 FQGNSA. This clonotype was seen a handful of times. No antigen is known for it. TCRbeta library construction was performed incorporating unique molecular identifiers. TCRdb re-analysed the PCR reads in MiXCR, keeping a single row per CDR3 protein. Among hundreds of thousands of distinct CDR3 sequences, roughly 13% were seen once, and the ten largest hold 2.2%. Findings and caveats of the study: The high TCRbeta diversity at day 60 in some patients came from surviving recipient T cells and thymic progenitors. By about two months after transplant, alpha-beta T cells reportedly arose from several hundred graft clones that had expanded. Newly made T cells mostly supplied T-cell counts and diversity one year after transplant.

This clonotype was sampled from a male patient between 10 and 17 years old who had a stem cell transplant for acute myeloid leukemia, so the T cells may come from the graft donor. V usage is TRBV7-2 and J usage is TRBJ2-7, with TRBD2 matching 8 bases. The sequences come from PBMCs, mostly from graft donor cells, collected 360 days after TCRalphabeta/CD19-depleted stem cell transplant. CDR3 in amino acids: CASSTQSSGPAYEQYF. CDR3 DNA sequence: TGTGCCAGCAGCACTCAATCTAGCGGGCCCGCCTACGAGCAGTACTTC.